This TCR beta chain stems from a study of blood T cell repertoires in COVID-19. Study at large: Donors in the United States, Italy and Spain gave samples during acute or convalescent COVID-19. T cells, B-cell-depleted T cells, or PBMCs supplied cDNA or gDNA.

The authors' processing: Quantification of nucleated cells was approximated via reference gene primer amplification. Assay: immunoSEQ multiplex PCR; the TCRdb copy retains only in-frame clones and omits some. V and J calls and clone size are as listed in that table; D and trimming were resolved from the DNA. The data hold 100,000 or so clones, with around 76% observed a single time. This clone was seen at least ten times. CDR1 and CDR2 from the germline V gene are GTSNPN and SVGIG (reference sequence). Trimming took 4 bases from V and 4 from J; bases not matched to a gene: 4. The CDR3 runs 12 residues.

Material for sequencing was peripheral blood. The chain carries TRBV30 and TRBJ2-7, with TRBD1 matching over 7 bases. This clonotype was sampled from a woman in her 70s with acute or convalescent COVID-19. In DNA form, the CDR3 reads TGTGCCTGGAAAGGGGGCGGTTACGAGCAGTACTTC. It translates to CAWKGGGYEQYF.